These T cell receptor beta chains were read from a single sample in a study of T cell repertoires in cytomegalovirus infection. TCRdb used MiXCR to reprocess the reads, holding one entry per CDR3 protein. The sample includes 50,000 to 55,000 distinct CDR3 sequences, around 20% of them seen just once. These receptors' targets are unknown. Sample: CD8+ T cells from cultured PBMCs, taken from culture after CMV antigen stimulation. Receptors originate from a human donor in good health (CMV status not recorded). Some clones in this sample may be carry-over from other donors' samples. CDR3s include the opening cysteine and the closing phenylalanine or tryptophan. A D gene is named only where the DNA matches it firmly. For some rows the clone size is stated as once, few or many, or as a class when expanded; others skip it.

d_call,v_call,clone_size,j_call,cdr3_nt,cdr3_aa
TRBD1,TRBV12-5,.,TRBJ2-1,TGTGCTAGTGGCCCTCACAGGGGAAATGAGCAGTTCTTC,CASGPHRGNEQFF
TRBD1,TRBV28,many,TRBJ2-7,TGTGCCAGCAGTTCCGACAGGGGGCGGTACGAGCAGTACTTC,CASSSDRGRYEQYF
TRBD1,TRBV7-2,.,TRBJ2-1,TGTGCCAGGCTAGAAGCGAGGGACAGCTCCTACAATGAGCAGTTCTTC,CARLEARDSSYNEQFF
.,TRBV7-9,medium-sized,TRBJ2-1,TGTGCCAGCAGCCCGGACAGTCGTGAGCAGTTCTTC,CASSPDSREQFF
.,TRBV7-9,.,TRBJ2-3,TGTGCCAGCAGCTTGGTAAAGGGCACAGATACGCAGTATTTT,CASSLVKGTDTQYF
.,TRBV4-1,few,TRBJ2-2,TGCGCCAGCAGCTACAAGGTGTCCGGGGAGCTGTTTTTT,CASSYKVSGELFF
TRBD1,TRBV7-2,.,TRBJ2-7,TGTGCCAGCGCCTGGGACAGCTCCTACGAGCAGTACTTC,CASAWDSSYEQYF
.,TRBV6-1,.,TRBJ1-2,TGTGCCAGCAGTGAAGCGGAGACGGCTTATGGCTACACCTTC,CASSEAETAYGYTF
.,TRBV12-3/TRBV12-4,many,TRBJ2-7,TGTGCCAGCAGTACCTCTAGTAGTGTGTCCCACGAGCAGTACTTC,CASSTSSSVSHEQYF
.,TRBV28,.,TRBJ2-5,TGTGCCAGCAGTTTGGGGGGGCGAGCAGAGACCCAGTACTTC,CASSLGGRAETQYF
.,TRBV4-2,many,TRBJ2-5,TGTGCCAGCAGCCCAGAACAAGGGACCTCGCAAGAGACCCAGTACTTC,CASSPEQGTSQETQYF
.,TRBV6-5,once,TRBJ1-5,TGTGCCAGCAGTTACTTGAGGGAAGGACAAATAAATCAGCCCCAGCATTTT,CASSYLREGQINQPQHF
.,TRBV12-3/TRBV12-4,.,TRBJ2-1,TGTGCCAGCAGTTTTCCGGGAGCCCACAATGAGCAGTTCTTC,CASSFPGAHNEQFF
.,TRBV4-1,few,TRBJ2-4,TGCGCCAGCAGCCAAGTATCAGAGAATAGGGACATTCAGTACTTC,CASSQVSENRDIQYF
.,TRBV28,many,TRBJ2-1,TGTGCCAGCAGTGCCTCCTACAATGAGCAGTTCTTC,CASSASYNEQFF
TRBD1,TRBV7-9,.,TRBJ1-2,TGTGCCAGCATCCAGGGACAGCAGTCTGGCTACACCTTC,CASIQGQQSGYTF
TRBD2,TRBV27,few,TRBJ2-1,TGTGCCAGCACCGGGACTAGCGGGATCTTAAGCTCCTACAATGAGCAGTTCTTC,CASTGTSGILSSYNEQFF
TRBD1,TRBV7-2,.,TRBJ2-7,TGTGCCAGCAGCTTAGTTTCCAGGGGGAACGACGAGCAGTACTTC,CASSLVSRGNDEQYF
TRBD1,TRBV6-2/TRBV6-3,few,TRBJ1-5,TGTGCCAGCAGTTACTACCGGGACAGGTTCGATCAGCCCCAGCATTTT,CASSYYRDRFDQPQHF
.,TRBV5-8,few,TRBJ2-7,TGTGCCAGCAGCTTCTACGAGCAGTACTTC,CASSFYEQYF
.,TRBV29-1,few,TRBJ1-2,TGCAGCGTTGAATGGCAGGCAGGCTACACCTTC,CSVEWQAGYTF
TRBD2,TRBV5-6,many,TRBJ2-3,TGTGCCAGCAGCTCCACCCTAGCGGGGGGGAACACAGATACGCAGTATTTT,CASSSTLAGGNTDTQYF
.,TRBV6-2/TRBV6-3,.,TRBJ2-2,TGTGCCGGGTCGAGACTAGAGAACACCGGGGAGCTGTTTTTT,CAGSRLENTGELFF
.,TRBV12-3/TRBV12-4,.,TRBJ2-4,TGTGCCGGCCATCAGGGGCATAAAAACATTCAGTACTTC,CAGHQGHKNIQYF
.,TRBV9,few,TRBJ2-1,TGTGCCAGTCAGGGGCCTTTCCGGGAGCAGTTCTTC,CASQGPFREQFF
.,TRBV7-2,few,TRBJ2-3,TGTGCCAGCAGCTTACATGTGGGCACAGATACGCAGTATTTT,CASSLHVGTDTQYF
.,TRBV20-1,few,TRBJ2-3,TGCAGTGCTAGTTTGCCACATAAGGAAGAAGATACGCAGTATTTT,CSASLPHKEEDTQYF
.,TRBV20-1,.,TRBJ2-1,TGCAGTGCTTCTCGAGGGGACAATGAGCAGTTCTTC,CSASRGDNEQFF
.,TRBV12-3/TRBV12-4,.,TRBJ2-2,TGTGCCAGCAGTTTCCGCCGAGGGGGGAACACCGGGGAGCTGTTTTTT,CASSFRRGGNTGELFF
.,TRBV28,few,TRBJ1-5,TGTGCCACTGGGGGGGGAGACCATCAGCCCCAGCATTTT,CATGGGDHQPQHF
TRBD1,TRBV19,few,TRBJ1-1,TGTGCCAGTAGTAACAGGGGTAGGAGCACTGAAGCTTTCTTT,CASSNRGRSTEAFF
TRBD1,TRBV12-3/TRBV12-4,.,TRBJ1-1,TGTGCCAGCAGACTACAGGGGTACACTGAAGCTTTCTTT,CASRLQGYTEAFF
.,TRBV7-6,.,TRBJ1-1,TGTGCCAGCAGCTTAGCGCGAGACCAGGGCACTGAAGCTTTCTTT,CASSLARDQGTEAFF
.,TRBV7-9,.,TRBJ1-1,TGTGCCAGCAGCCTCCGGGACACCCGAATCGACACTGAAGCTTTCTTT,CASSLRDTRIDTEAFF
.,TRBV7-2,.,TRBJ1-1,TGTGCCAGCAGGCTAGACATGACTGACACTGAAGCTTTCTTT,CASRLDMTDTEAFF
TRBD2,TRBV29-1,.,TRBJ2-3,TGCAGCGTTGATTCCTGGATAGCGGGGTCCACAGATACGCAGTATTTT,CSVDSWIAGSTDTQYF
.,TRBV6-1,.,TRBJ2-1,TGTGCCAGCAGTGAATGGAGGGGCCCTCGAGGGGATGAGCAGTTCTTC,CASSEWRGPRGDEQFF
.,TRBV7-6,few,TRBJ1-1,TGTGCCAGCAGCCCCCATTGGAGAGGGAACACTGAAGCTTTCTTT,CASSPHWRGNTEAFF
.,TRBV6-2/TRBV6-3,.,TRBJ1-2,TGTGCTACCGAGGCATGGCATGGCTACACCTTC,CATEAWHGYTF
.,TRBV27,few,TRBJ2-2,TGTGCCAGCAGTCTTACAACCGGGGAGCTGTTTTTT,CASSLTTGELFF
TRBD2,TRBV6-6,few,TRBJ2-7,TGTGCCAGCACCTTAATAGCGGGGGAGTCCTACGAGCAGTACTTC,CASTLIAGESYEQYF
.,TRBV11-1,.,TRBJ2-7,TGTGCCAGCACCCAGGGATACGGCGGGGTCTCCTACGAGCAGTACTTC,CASTQGYGGVSYEQYF
TRBD2,TRBV10-2,few,TRBJ2-1,TGCGCCACCAAGACTAGCGCCTCCTCGGGGAATGAGCAGTTCTTC,CATKTSASSGNEQFF
TRBD1,TRBV7-9,few,TRBJ1-3,TGTGCCAGCAGCTCACCGGGACAGAGCCACACCATATATTTT,CASSSPGQSHTIYF
.,TRBV27,.,TRBJ2-2,TGTGCCAGCAGTTTAGGTGGAAGCACCGGGGAGCTGTTTTTT,CASSLGGSTGELFF
.,TRBV7-9,medium-sized,TRBJ2-7,TGTGCCAGCAGCTTAATCAAGGCCGGCTCCTACGAGCAGTACTTC,CASSLIKAGSYEQYF